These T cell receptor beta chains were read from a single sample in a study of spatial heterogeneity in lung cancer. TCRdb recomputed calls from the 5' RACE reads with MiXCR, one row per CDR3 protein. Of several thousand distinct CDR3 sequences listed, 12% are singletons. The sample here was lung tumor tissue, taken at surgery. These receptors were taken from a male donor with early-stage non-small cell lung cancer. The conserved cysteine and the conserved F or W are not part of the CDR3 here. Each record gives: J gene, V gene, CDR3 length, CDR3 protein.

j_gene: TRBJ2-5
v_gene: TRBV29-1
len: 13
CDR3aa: SGKVGTGPRETQY

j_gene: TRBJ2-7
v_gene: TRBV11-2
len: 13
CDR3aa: ASSLGLASTYEQY

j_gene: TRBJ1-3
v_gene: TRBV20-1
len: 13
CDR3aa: SASSQPSSGNTIY

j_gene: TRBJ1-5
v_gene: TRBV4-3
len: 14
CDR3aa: ASSQHGTGGNQPQH

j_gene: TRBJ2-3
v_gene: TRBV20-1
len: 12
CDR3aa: SAQKREGADTQY

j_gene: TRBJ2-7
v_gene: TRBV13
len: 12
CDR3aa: ASRDTGTSYEQY

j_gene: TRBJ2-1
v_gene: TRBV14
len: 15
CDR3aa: ASSQDGTGNPYNEQF

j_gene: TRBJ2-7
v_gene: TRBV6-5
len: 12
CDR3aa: ASSPEGLLYEQY

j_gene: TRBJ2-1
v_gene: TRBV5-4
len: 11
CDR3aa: ASSLVKGHEQF

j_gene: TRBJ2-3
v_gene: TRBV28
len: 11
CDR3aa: ASSTPSGDTQY

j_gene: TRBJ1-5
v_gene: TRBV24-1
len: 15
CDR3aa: ATSDPARGESNQPQH

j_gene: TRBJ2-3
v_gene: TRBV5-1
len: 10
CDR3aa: ASTQGTDTQY

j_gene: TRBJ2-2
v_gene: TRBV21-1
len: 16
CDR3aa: ASSNEIAGGSNTGELF

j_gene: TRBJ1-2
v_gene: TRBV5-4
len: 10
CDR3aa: ASSFDRAGYT

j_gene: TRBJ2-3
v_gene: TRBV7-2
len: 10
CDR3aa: ASSLNGDTQY

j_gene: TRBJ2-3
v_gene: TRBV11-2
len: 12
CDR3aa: ASSRLAGEDTQY